Shown below are 15 T cell receptor beta chains from a single sample sequenced in a study of OX40 agonist ivuxolimab in advanced cancers. The repertoire was sequenced with immunoSEQ multiplex PCR; TCRdb's copy has only in-frame clones and lacks some. The sample has 82,000 or so clones, roughly 92% seen once. The source was CD4+ or CD8+ T cells sorted from blood, collected in a trial of the OX40 agonist ivuxolimab. All receptors come from an adult with an advanced solid tumor such as melanoma, head and neck, liver or kidney cancer.

This clone has a single count. This chain links TRBV19 with TRBJ1-4; tentative D call: TRBD1 (5 bases). V was clipped by 6 bases and J by 1 base, with 15 bases between them. Looked up from germline, CDR1 is LNHDA and CDR2 is SQIVND (reference sequence). The CDR3 extends over 16 amino acids. This chain's CDR3 is CASRSGLDVTNEKLFF. In DNA form, the CDR3 reads TGTGCCAGTAGGTCGGGGCTCGACGTAACTAATGAAAAACTGTTTTTT.

V and J are TRBV18 and TRBJ1-4; tentatively, D is TRBD1 (5 bases). The CDR3 spans 14 residues. V shed 0 bases and J shed 8 bases, with 10 bases lying between them. Germline V gene data show CDR1 as KGHSH and CDR2 as LQKENI. Here the CDR3 reads CASSPPAGNEKLFF. CDR3 nucleotides: TGTGCCAGCTCACCACCGGCAGGGAACGAAAAACTGTTTTTT.

J is TRBJ2-5 and V is TRBV11-2; 8 bases agree with TRBD2. From germline, CDR1 is SGHAT and CDR2 FQNNGV. The CDR3 sequence is 12 residues long. Losses at the gene ends were 6 bases for V and 5 bases for J; bases not matched to a gene: 2. The CDR3 nucleotides read TGTGCCAGCAGGACTAGCGCTGAGACCCAGTACTTC. This sequence encodes CASRTSAETQYF.

This chain links TRBV7-3 with TRBJ2-1; D ambiguous. The CDR3 runs 13 residues. Germline V lookup: CDR1 SGHTA, CDR2 FQGTGA. V was cut by 5 bases and J by 8 bases, with 13 bases left in between. Here the CDR3 DNA reads TGTGCCAGCAGCGTGAATGGACGAGATGAGCAGTTCTTC. This translates into CASSVNGRDEQFF.

The gene calls are TRBV30 and TRBJ1-1, with D hard to call. CDR3 length: 14 residues. V was cut by 2 bases and J by 0 bases, with 10 bases left in between. Germline assignment: CDR1 GTSNPN and CDR2 SVGIG (reference sequence). CDR3 protein: CAWSLELLNTEAFF. CDR3 nucleotide sequence: TGTGCCTGGAGTCTAGAACTCCTGAACACTGAAGCTTTCTTT.

The V gene is TRBV5-5, the J gene TRBJ2-7; 7 positions agree with TRBD1. Per germline, CDR1 SGHKS and CDR2 YYEKEE (reference sequence). Trimming removed 4 bases from V and 0 bases from J; junction bases left unmatched: 7. The CDR3 is 15 amino acids. The DNA of the CDR3 is TGTGCCAGCAGCGTGGACAGGTGGAGCTCCTACGAGCAGTACTTC. This codes for CASSVDRWSSYEQYF.

The gene calls are TRBV6-5 and TRBJ2-7, with 9 bases fitting TRBD1. V lost 4 bases, J lost 4 bases, and 8 bases stayed unmatched. The CDR3 covers 15 residues. Germline V gene data show CDR1 as MNHEY and CDR2 as SVGAGI. CDR3 sequence reads: CASSSSGTGTYEQYF. Written as DNA, the CDR3 is TGTGCCAGCAGTTCTTCCGGGACAGGGACGTACGAGCAGTACTTC.

The chain has TRBV18 and TRBJ2-5, with D unresolved. In germline, CDR1 is KGHSH, CDR2 LQKENI. The CDR3 is made up of 13 amino acids. Trimming removed 0 bases at V and 4 bases at J, with 6 bases between. The DNA of the CDR3 is TGTGCCAGCTCACCACCGATGGGAGAGACCCAGTACTTC. Translated, it gives CASSPPMGETQYF.

V is TRBV21-1 and J is TRBJ2-3; TRBD2 is taken as the D call from the table, unchecked against the DNA. TRBV21-1 is assigned pseudogene status. There are 18 residues in the CDR3. The CDR3 protein is CASSKVPGLAGRTDTQYF. In DNA form, the CDR3 reads TGTGCCAGCAGCAAAGTCCCGGGACTAGCGGGACGGACAGATACGCAGTATTTT.

The V and J genes are TRBV19 and TRBJ1-1; the match to TRBD1 covers 7 bases. V shed 6 bases, J shed 5 bases, and the junction held 9 bases outside the gene matches. The CDR3 contains 14 residues. CDR1 is LNHDA and CDR2 is SQIVND in the germline V gene (reference sequence). Written as DNA, the CDR3 is TGTGCCAGTAGGGAACAGGGGCAGGGAACTGAAGCTTTCTTT. Translating it yields CASREQGQGTEAFF.

The genes are TRBV7-8 and TRBJ2-1; TRBD2 agrees at 7 bases. Germline CDR1 reads SGHVS; CDR2 reads FQNEAQ. The trim removed 2 bases at V and 7 bases at J, leaving 8 bases unmatched. The CDR3 loop spans 15 amino acids. The CDR3 DNA follows: TGTGCCAGCAGCTTACTTGCGGGAGACAATAATGAGCAGTTCTTC. Translated: CASSLLAGDNNEQFF.

This clone has just one count. The V and J genes are TRBV5-4 and TRBJ2-5, with 7 bases aligning to TRBD1. The V gene's germline CDR1 is SGHNT and CDR2 YYREEE (reference sequence). This CDR3 has 16 residues. Trimming removed 5 bases from V and 7 bases from J; junction bases left unmatched: 17. CDR3 sequence: CASRQGGVQGQGTQYF. The CDR3 coding sequence is TGTGCCAGCAGACAAGGAGGTGTACAGGGGCAGGGGACCCAGTACTTC.

The chain joins TRBV6-5 to TRBJ1-1; no definite D call. CDR3 length equals 15 residues. The germline gives CDR1 MNHEY, CDR2 SVGAGI. V lost 2 bases and J 1 base, leaving 11 bases between the germline ends. The CDR3 bases are TGTGCCAGCAGTTACCTTGGCGTACCGAACACTGAAGCTTTCTTT. Translated, it gives CASSYLGVPNTEAFF.

The chain employs TRBV30 and TRBJ1-1, with D possibly being TRBD1 (6 bases). The CDR3 totals 14 residues. CDR1 is GTSNPN and CDR2 is SVGIG in the germline V gene (reference sequence). Trimming stripped 3 bases from V and 4 bases from J, with 15 bases between. CDR3 amino acids: CAWSRTASGTEAFF. The DNA of the CDR3 is TGTGCCTGGAGCCGGACAGCCTCCGGCACTGAAGCTTTCTTT.

The chain combines TRBV2 with TRBJ1-5, with D hard to call. CDR1 is SNHLY and CDR2 is FYNNEI in the germline V gene. The V gene lost 8 bases and the J gene lost 2 bases, with 7 bases spanning the gap. The CDR3 consists of 12 residues. The CDR3 nucleotides are TGTGCCAGCGGATATGGCAATCAGCCCCAGCATTTT. This translates into CASGYGNQPQHF.